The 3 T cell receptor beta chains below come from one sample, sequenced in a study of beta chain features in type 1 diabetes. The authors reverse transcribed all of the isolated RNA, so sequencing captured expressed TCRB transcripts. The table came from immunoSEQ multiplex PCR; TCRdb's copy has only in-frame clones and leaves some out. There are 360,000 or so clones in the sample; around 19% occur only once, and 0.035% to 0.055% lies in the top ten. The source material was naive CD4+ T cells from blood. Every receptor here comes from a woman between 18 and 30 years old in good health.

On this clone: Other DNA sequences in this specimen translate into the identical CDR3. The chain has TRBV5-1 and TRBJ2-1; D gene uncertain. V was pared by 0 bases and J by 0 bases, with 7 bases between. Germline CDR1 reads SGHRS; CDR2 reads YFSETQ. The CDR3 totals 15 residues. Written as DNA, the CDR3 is TGCGCCAGCAGCTTGGGAGGTGCCTCCTACAATGAGCAGTTCTTC. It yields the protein CASSLGGASYNEQFF.

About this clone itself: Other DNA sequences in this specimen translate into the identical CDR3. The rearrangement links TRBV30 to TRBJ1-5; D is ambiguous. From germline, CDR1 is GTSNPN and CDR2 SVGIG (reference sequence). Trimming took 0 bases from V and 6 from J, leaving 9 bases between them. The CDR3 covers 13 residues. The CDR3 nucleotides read TGTGCCTGGAGTGTACGTGGAGGTCAGCCCCAGCATTTT. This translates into CAWSVRGGQPQHF.

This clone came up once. The CDR3 sequence: CAGGDRYEQYF. The CDR3 nucleotides read TGTGCCGGGGGGGACCGCTACGAGCAGTACTTC. This sequence joins TRBV30 and TRBJ2-7; TRBD2 aligns across 7 bases. Germline V gene sequence: CDR1 GTSNPN, CDR2 SVGIG (reference sequence). V lost 8 bases and J lost 3; bases outside the gene matches: 4. The CDR3 has 11 residues.